The 17 T cell receptor beta chains listed next were all sequenced from one sample in a study of T cells in Graves' hyperthyroidism and ophthalmopathy. The investigators amplified TCR beta CDR3 regions from RNA transcripts. With the HTBI primer set, the TCR CDR3 went through a first round of RT-PCR. TCRdb fed the multiplex PCR reads into MiXCR, producing one record per CDR3 protein. The table has approximately 370,000 distinct CDR3 sequences, 17% seen once. Sample: blood. All receptors come from a woman younger than 45 with Graves' hyperthyroidism that later progressed to Graves' ophthalmopathy.

This clonotype occurred many times. The chain has TRBV7-9 and TRBJ2-3, with D perhaps matching TRBD2 (5 bases). The CDR3 length is 16 residues. V dropped 1 base and J dropped 0 bases, with 11 bases sitting between them. CDR1 and CDR2 (germline): SEHNR, FQNEAQ (reference sequence). CDR3 nucleotide sequence: TGTGCCAGCAGCTTAGGAGTAGCGCCTAGCACAGATACGCAGTATTTT. This encodes CASSLGVAPSTDTQYF.

Comment on this clonotype: A much more abundant neighbour one base away suggests this may be a read error. The J gene is TRBJ2-7, the V gene TRBV5-1; D might be TRBD2 (6 bases). The assigned J gene may be wrong: the sequence end matches TRBJ2-1 better. The CDR3 covers 14 residues. Germline V gene data show CDR1 as SGHRS and CDR2 as YFSETQ. For the CDR3, the DNA is TGCGCCAGCAGCTTAGCGACTACTAGCTACGAGCAGTTCTTC. This sequence encodes CASSLATTSYEQFF.

This clonotype was counted at least ten times. J is TRBJ1-2 and V is TRBV5-6; a possible D gene is TRBD1 (5 bases). The V end lost 2 bases, the J end lost 8 bases, and 19 bases lay between the germline ends. This CDR3 is built from 15 residues. The germline CDR1 and CDR2 sequences are SGHDT and YYEEEE. CDR3 in amino acids: CASSFGGTDVSGYTF. CDR3 coding DNA: TGTGCCAGCAGCTTTGGGGGGACGGACGTTAGCGGCTACACCTTC.

In this sample, this clonotype turned up many times. The chain joins TRBV27 to TRBJ2-7, with D unresolved. This CDR3 region has 13 residues. V gave up 0 bases and J gave up 0 bases, with 3 bases separating them. Germline V CDR1 and CDR2: MNHEY, SMNVEV (reference sequence). CDR3 coding DNA: TGTGCCAGCAGTTTATCTCGCTCCTACGAGCAGTACTTC. Translating it yields CASSLSRSYEQYF.

In its sample, this clonotype was seen a few times. The gene calls are TRBV4-1 and TRBJ1-1; TRBD1 matches at 7 bases. V dropped 3 bases and J dropped 7; count of bases not matched to a gene: 14. Germline CDR1 reads MGHRA; CDR2 reads YSYEKL. CDR3 length: 16 residues. CDR3 protein: CASSQASPGGAVEAFF. DNA of the CDR3: TGCGCCAGCAGCCAGGCCTCCCCAGGGGGGGCCGTTGAAGCTTTCTTT.

This clonotype was counted at least ten times. CDR3 sequence reads: CASSWYRSLNYGYTF. In DNA, the CDR3 is TGTGCCAGCAGTTGGTACAGATCGCTTAACTATGGCTACACCTTC. This chain links TRBV6-1 with TRBJ1-2; no clear D gene. The CDR3 loop spans 15 amino acids. In germline, CDR1 is MNHNS, CDR2 SASEGT. V shed 5 bases and J shed 1 base, with 14 bases lying between them.

In its sample, this clonotype was seen a few times. The genes are TRBV29-1 and TRBJ2-7; maybe TRBD1 (6 bases). CDR1 and CDR2 (germline): SQVTM, ANQGSEA. V was pared by 7 bases and J by 2 bases, with 18 bases between. This CDR3 has 14 residues. The CDR3 protein is CSALGTLNTYEQYF. CDR3 DNA sequence: TGCAGCGCTCTCGGGACACTCAACACCTACGAGCAGTACTTC.

In its sample, this clonotype was seen a few times. This chain joins TRBV9 and TRBJ2-3; 10 bases are shared with TRBD2. CDR1 is SGDLS, CDR2 YYNGEE, per germline. With V trimmed by 4 bases and J by 1 base, 6 bases remained unmatched. The CDR3 loop spans 16 amino acids. CDR3 DNA sequence: TGTGCCAGCAGCCCTTGGACTAGCGGACGCACAGATACGCAGTATTTT. Translating it yields CASSPWTSGRTDTQYF.

This clonotype was seen ten or more times. The chain joins TRBV29-1 to TRBJ1-2; D unresolved. V lost 6 bases to trimming and J lost 8 bases, with 19 bases between them. This CDR3 has 13 residues. Germline-derived CDR1 and CDR2 are SQVTM and ANQGSEA. CDR3 coding DNA: TGCAGCGTGCGACGATCCACAGCGGGGGGCTACACCTTC. Protein sequence: CSVRRSTAGGYTF.

The chain combines TRBV19 with TRBJ2-7; D uncertain. The germline V gene has CDR1 LNHDA and CDR2 SQIVND (reference sequence). The CDR3 runs to 14 residues. The ends were cut back, 5 bases at V and 5 bases at J, with 16 bases in the middle. CDR3 DNA sequence: TGTGCCAGTAGTGTTTCGGCAGTACGCCACGAGCAGTACTTC. Amino acids: CASSVSAVRHEQYF.

This clonotype was observed many times. V is TRBV18 and J is TRBJ2-3; D unresolved. Trimming removed 3 bases at V and 4 bases at J, with 5 bases between. Looked up from germline, CDR1 is KGHSH and CDR2 is LQKENI. CDR3 size: 12 residues. CDR3 sequence (DNA): TGTGCCAGCTCACCGGCCTCAGATACGCAGTATTTT. It codes for CASSPASDTQYF.

The CDR3 loop is CSAWTSGSLGETQYF. CDR3 DNA sequence: TGCAGTGCATGGACTAGCGGGAGTTTAGGGGAGACCCAGTACTTC. The chain carries TRBV20-1 and TRBJ2-5; 13 nucleotides align to TRBD2. CDR3 length: 15 residues. J lost 5 bases, V lost 6 bases, and 9 bases had no gene match. The germline CDR1 and CDR2 sequences are DFQATT and SNEGSKA (reference sequence).

This clonotype was seen at least ten times. The chain links TRBV28 to TRBJ2-3, with D uncertain. Per germline, CDR1 MDHEN and CDR2 SYDVKM. Trimming took 7 bases from V and 1 from J, leaving 15 bases between them. The CDR3 has 15 residues. The CDR3 DNA reads TGTGCCAGCACCGAACCGGGTCACGGCACAGATACGCAGTATTTT. It is translated as CASTEPGHGTDTQYF.

This clonotype was recorded many times. This sequence joins TRBV5-1 and TRBJ2-3; D assignment may be TRBD1 or TRBD2 (5 bases each). There are 16 residues in the CDR3. V lost 0 bases to trimming and J lost 0 bases, with 11 bases between them. The germline CDR1 and CDR2 sequences are SGHRS and YFSETQ. CDR3 sequence reads: CASSLGGGTSTDTQYF. The CDR3 DNA is TGCGCCAGCAGCTTGGGTGGGGGAACAAGCACAGATACGCAGTATTTT. The whole variable domain, filled in from reference TRBV5-1 and TRBJ2-3, reads KAGVTQTPRYLIKTRGQQVTLSCSPISGHRSVSWYQQTPGQGLQFLFEYFSETQRNKGNFPGRFSGRQFSNSRSEMNVSTLELGDSALYLCASSLGGGTSTDTQYFGPGTRLTVL.

With regard to this clonotype: Just one base apart from a much larger clone, this may be a read error. CDR3 region: CSAPTSGGADTQYF. The CDR3, as DNA: TGCAGCGCACCGACTAGCGGGGGCGCAGATACGCAGTATTTT. The rearrangement uses TRBV29-1 and TRBJ2-3, with 12 bases that match TRBD2. From germline, CDR1 is SQVTM and CDR2 ANQGSEA. The CDR3 spans 14 residues. The V segment lost 7 bases and the J segment 4 bases; nucleotides outside the gene matches: 6.

This clonotype was counted ten times or more. V is TRBV20-1 and J is TRBJ2-1, with D tentatively TRBD1 or TRBD2 (5 bases each). The CDR3 is 11 residues long. The V gene's germline CDR1 is DFQATT and CDR2 SNEGSKA (reference sequence). V lost 7 bases, J lost 8 bases, and 12 bases lay in between. The CDR3 here is CSVPLGHEQFF. The CDR3, as DNA: TGCAGTGTGCCCTTGGGACATGAGCAGTTCTTC.

This clonotype was counted at least ten times. V gene TRBV18 combines with J gene TRBJ2-2, with 7 bases lining up with TRBD2. The CDR3 extends over 17 amino acids. Trimming took 6 bases from V and 0 from J; bases not matched to a gene: 10. The germline gives CDR1 KGHSH, CDR2 LQKENI. The CDR3 loop reads CASSHLAALPNTGELFF. Here the CDR3 DNA reads TGTGCCAGCTCTCATCTAGCGGCCCTACCGAACACCGGGGAGCTGTTTTTT.